The 22 T cell receptor beta chains below come from one sample, sequenced in a study of cytomegalovirus exposure and HLA in healthy donors. PCR involved 60 Vbeta and 13 Jbeta primers. Sequencing used immunoSEQ multiplex PCR; TCRdb keeps in-frame clones, though not all of them. There are approximately 150,000 clones in the sample, with under 2% held by the top ten. The specimen sequenced was PBMCs. These receptors were collected from a woman aged 50 to 60 in good health and CMV-seronegative.

The V gene is TRBV11-1, the J gene TRBJ2-1; 12 bases match TRBD2. The junction had 7 bases not matched to a gene; V was cut back by 5 bases and J by 8 bases. The CDR3 runs to 15 residues. Germline V gene sequence: CDR1 SGHAT, CDR2 FQDESV (reference sequence). This CDR3 reads CASSPFRLAGDEQFF. CDR3 nucleotide sequence: TGTGCCAGCAGCCCTTTCCGACTAGCGGGAGATGAGCAGTTCTTC.

This chain uses TRBV4-1 with TRBJ2-7, with D tentatively TRBD1 (6 bases). CDR1 MGHRA and CDR2 YSYEKL come from the germline V gene. The CDR3 is 16 residues long. V lost 4 bases and J lost 2, with 18 bases in between. As DNA, the CDR3 is TGCGCCAGCAGCCCTTACCCGGGACAAGAAGCCTACGAGCAGTACTTC. It codes for CASSPYPGQEAYEQYF.

V gene TRBV4-3 combines with J gene TRBJ2-4, with 7 positions matching TRBD1. The V and J ends lost 0 bases and 6 bases, in that order; junction bases with no gene match: 8. The CDR3 has 16 residues. Germline V CDR1 and CDR2: LGHNA, YSLEER. The CDR3: CASSQDPRQGLNIQYF. DNA for the CDR3: TGCGCCAGCAGCCAAGATCCGCGACAGGGTTTAAACATTCAGTACTTC.

The chain employs TRBV6-5 and TRBJ2-7, with TRBD2 matching over 7 bases. The germline V gene encodes CDR1 MNHEY and CDR2 SVGAGI. V lost 2 bases, J lost 4 bases, and 2 bases stayed unmatched. The CDR3 contains 13 residues. In DNA form, the CDR3 reads TGTGCCAGCAGTTACACTAGCGAGTACGAGCAGTACTTC. It yields the protein CASSYTSEYEQYF.

The V call is TRBV2, the J call TRBJ2-2, with no clear D. V was shortened by 4 bases and J by 7 bases, with 4 bases between the two germline ends. The CDR3 is made up of 11 amino acids. Germline lookup yields CDR1 SNHLY and CDR2 FYNNEI. CDR3 amino acids: CASSVGGELFF. The CDR3, as DNA: TGTGCCAGCAGTGTCGGCGGGGAGCTGTTTTTT. The full variable domain, its missing parts supplied by reference TRBV2 and TRBJ2-2, is EPEVTQTPSHQVTQMGQEVILRCVPISNHLYFYWYRQILGQKVEFLVSFYNNEISEKSEIFDDQFSVERPDGSNFTLKIRSTKLEDSAMYFCASSVGGELFFGEGSRLTVL.

The chain uses TRBV28 and TRBJ1-5; D is perhaps TRBD1 (5 bases). Germline V gene lookup returns CDR1 MDHEN and CDR2 SYDVKM. The CDR3 runs to 12 residues. Trimming removed 11 bases at V and 3 bases at J, with 11 bases between. The CDR3 coding sequence is TGTGCCGGGGCAGCTAACAATCAGCCCCAGCATTTT. Protein sequence: CAGAANNQPQHF.

The rearrangement uses TRBV4-3 and TRBJ1-2, with 8 bases aligning to TRBD1. The CDR3 spans 14 residues. V gave up 3 bases and J gave up 10 bases; unmatched junction bases: 10. The V gene's germline CDR1 is LGHNA and CDR2 YSLEER. CDR3: CASSHLSQGGDYTF. The CDR3 DNA follows: TGCGCCAGCAGCCACCTATCACAGGGGGGGGACTACACCTTC.

V and J are TRBV6-1 and TRBJ1-1; perhaps TRBD1 as D (6 bases). CDR3 size: 15 residues. The germline CDR1 and CDR2 sequences are MNHNS and SASEGT. V lost 2 bases, J lost 8 bases, and 18 bases lay in between. The CDR3 loop reads CASSEFGQGLSEAFF. Here the CDR3 DNA reads TGTGCCAGCAGTGAATTCGGCCAGGGGCTTTCCGAAGCTTTCTTT.

The V and J genes are TRBV5-1 and TRBJ2-3; D remains unclear. The CDR3 has 13 residues. V lost 4 bases and J 2 bases, leaving 8 bases between the germline ends. CDR1 SGHRS and CDR2 YFSETQ come from the germline V gene. The CDR3 here is CASSPLPTDTQYF. The DNA of the CDR3 is TGCGCCAGCAGCCCCCTCCCCACAGATACGCAGTATTTT.

This rearrangement joins TRBV4-3 to TRBJ2-1; possibly TRBD1 for D (6 bases). V was clipped by 0 bases and J by 3 bases, with 12 bases between them. The CDR3 runs 16 residues. The germline CDR1 and CDR2 sequences are LGHNA and YSLEER. CDR3 nucleotides: TGCGCCAGCAGCCAAGAACCGGGACACCACTACAATGAGCAGTTCTTC. Translated: CASSQEPGHHYNEQFF.

The genes are TRBV5-1 and TRBJ1-1; D uncertain. With 0 bases removed from V and 0 bases from J, the gap between germline ends came to 9 bases. Germline CDR1 and CDR2: SGHRS and YFSETQ. CDR3 size: 15 residues. DNA for the CDR3: TGCGCCAGCAGCTTGGCCGGGATCATGAACACTGAAGCTTTCTTT. It yields the protein CASSLAGIMNTEAFF.

The rearrangement uses TRBV2 and TRBJ2-1, with no clear D. Germline V CDR1 and CDR2: SNHLY, FYNNEI. Trimming cost V 6 bases and J 2 bases, with 14 bases left between them. The CDR3 consists of 15 residues. DNA for the CDR3: TGTGCCAGCAGCGTCCTCGGCGGCGCCTACAATGAGCAGTTCTTC. Translated: CASSVLGGAYNEQFF.

The chain links TRBV28 to TRBJ1-2, with D perhaps matching TRBD1 (5 bases). This CDR3 contains 14 residues. V lost 5 bases and J lost 4, with 14 bases in between. The germline V gene encodes CDR1 MDHEN and CDR2 SYDVKM. CDR3 in amino acids: CASSPPGWIYGYTF. In nucleotides, the CDR3 is TGTGCCAGCAGTCCGCCAGGGTGGATCTATGGCTACACCTTC.

The chain recombines TRBV5-1 with TRBJ2-1, with 9 positions matching TRBD2. V trimming: 4 bases; J trimming: 2 bases; junction bases outside the gene matches: 4. Germline lookup yields CDR1 SGHRS and CDR2 YFSETQ. The CDR3 loop spans 15 amino acids. CDR3 amino acids: CASSDSGGAYNEQFF. The CDR3 DNA reads as TGCGCCAGCAGCGATAGCGGGGGTGCCTACAATGAGCAGTTCTTC.

The chain is built from TRBV28 and TRBJ1-3; D possibly corresponds to TRBD1 (5 bases). CDR1 is MDHEN and CDR2 is SYDVKM in the germline V gene. V was pared by 3 bases and J by 4 bases, with 10 bases between. The CDR3 is made up of 14 amino acids. As DNA, the CDR3 is TGTGCCAGCAGTTTTGACAGAGCCGGAAACACCATATATTTT. Its protein is CASSFDRAGNTIYF.

The chain joins TRBV7-9 to TRBJ2-2; 7 bases map to TRBD2. Germline CDR1 is SEHNR and CDR2 is FQNEAQ (reference sequence). The CDR3 sequence is 17 residues long. The trim removed 7 bases at V and 1 base at J, leaving 12 bases unmatched. CDR3 nucleotide sequence: TGTGCCAGCACCCCCGGTGGGGCTAGCGGGAACACCGGGGAGCTGTTTTTT. Its translation: CASTPGGASGNTGELFF. The full variable domain, with the rest looked up from reference TRBV7-9 and TRBJ2-2, is DTGVSQNPRHKITKRGQNVTFRCDPISEHNRLYWYRQTLGQGPEFLTYFQNEAQLEKSRLLSDRFSAERPKGSFSTLEIQRTEQGDSAMYLCASTPGGASGNTGELFFGEGSRLTVL.

The genes are TRBV19 and TRBJ1-2; D possibly corresponds to TRBD1 (6 bases). Trimming removed 7 bases at V and 8 bases at J, with 20 bases between. Germline V CDR1 and CDR2: LNHDA, SQIVND (reference sequence). The CDR3 sequence is 14 residues long. The CDR3 bases are TGTGCCAGTAAGCCTCTGGGCAGGGGCACAGGCTACACCTTC. It is translated as CASKPLGRGTGYTF.

V and J are TRBV30 and TRBJ1-3, with D hard to call. In germline, CDR1 is GTSNPN, CDR2 SVGIG (reference sequence). Deletions cut 0 bases from V and 0 bases from J, with 12 bases between. The CDR3 is made up of 16 amino acids. CDR3: CAWSVGLLPSGNTIYF. For the CDR3, the DNA is TGTGCCTGGAGTGTTGGGCTTTTGCCCTCTGGAAACACCATATATTTT. Filled out from reference TRBV30 and TRBJ1-3, the complete variable domain reads SQTIHQWPATLVQPVGSPLSLECTVEGTSNPNLYWYRQAAGRGLQLLFYSVGIGQISSEVPQNLSASRPQDRQFILSSKKLLLSDSGFYLCAWSVGLLPSGNTIYFGEGSWLTVV.

The chain combines TRBV18 with TRBJ1-5; maybe TRBD1 (5 bases). The CDR3 has 14 residues. Between the trimmed V and J ends, which lost 4 bases and 8 bases, there was a span of 15 bases. The germline CDR1 and CDR2 sequences are KGHSH and LQKENI. The CDR3 reads CASSREGADEPQHF. CDR3 nucleotide sequence: TGTGCCAGCTCACGGGAAGGGGCGGATGAGCCCCAGCATTTT.

This sequence joins TRBV5-4 and TRBJ2-2, with 10 bases fitting TRBD1. CDR3 size: 17 residues. Trimming at V came to 0 bases and at J to 3 bases, leaving 5 bases not matched to a gene. The germline gives CDR1 SGHNT, CDR2 YYREEE (reference sequence). Written as DNA, the CDR3 is TGTGCCAGCAGCTTGGGACCCGGGACAGGGGACACCGGGGAGCTGTTTTTT. This gives the protein CASSLGPGTGDTGELFF.

The V and J genes are TRBV28 and TRBJ2-4, with a tentative D call TRBD2 (5 bases). This CDR3 spans 12 amino acids. CDR1 and CDR2 (germline): MDHEN, SYDVKM. Trimming removed 5 bases from V and 6 bases from J, with 8 bases in between. In DNA, the CDR3 is TGTGCCAGCAGTCTCCGGGGAAACATTCAGTACTTC. Encoded protein: CASSLRGNIQYF.

J is TRBJ2-7 and V is TRBV28; 8 bases agree with TRBD1. Germline trimming cut 6 bases from V and 1 base from J; bases unmatched to any gene: 11. Germline V gene sequence: CDR1 MDHEN, CDR2 SYDVKM. The CDR3 consists of 16 residues. The chain's CDR3 is CASRRTGPHPSYEQYF. The CDR3 nucleotides read TGTGCCAGCAGGAGGACAGGGCCTCACCCTTCCTACGAGCAGTACTTC. Based on the CDR3 plus reference TRBV28 and TRBJ2-7, the full variable domain is DVKVTQSSRYLVKRTGEKVFLECVQDMDHENMFWYRQDPGLGLRLIYFSYDVKMKEKGDIPEGYSVSREKKERFSLILESASTNQTSMYLCASRRTGPHPSYEQYFGPGTRLTVT.